This T cell receptor (beta chain) was documented in a study of beta chain features in type 1 diabetes. All of the isolated RNA was reverse transcribed, so expressed TCRB transcripts were sequenced. Profiling relied on immunoSEQ multiplex PCR, and the TCRdb table lists in-frame clones only, not all of them. The sample has a few hundred thousand clones; about 15% are singletons. A few counts support this clone. As yet, its antigen is unknown. The study's findings and limits: Researchers report that Type 1 diabetes patients had moderately but significantly shorter TCRB CDR3s across all four CD4+ subsets. The naive, central memory and Treg TCRB repertoires looked more alike in patients than they did in healthy donors.

Germline V gene data show CDR1 as SGDLS and CDR2 as YYNGEE. The V and J ends lost 4 bases and 6 bases respectively, with 13 bases between them. The CDR3 length is 14 residues. The TCR originated in a man younger than 30 with type 1 diabetes. The source material was naive CD4+ T cells from blood. The V and J genes are TRBV9 and TRBJ2-2; D is perhaps TRBD2 (6 bases). The CDR3 is CASSPVAGSGELFF. As DNA, the CDR3 is TGTGCCAGCAGCCCGGTGGCGGGGTCCGGGGAGCTGTTTTTT.